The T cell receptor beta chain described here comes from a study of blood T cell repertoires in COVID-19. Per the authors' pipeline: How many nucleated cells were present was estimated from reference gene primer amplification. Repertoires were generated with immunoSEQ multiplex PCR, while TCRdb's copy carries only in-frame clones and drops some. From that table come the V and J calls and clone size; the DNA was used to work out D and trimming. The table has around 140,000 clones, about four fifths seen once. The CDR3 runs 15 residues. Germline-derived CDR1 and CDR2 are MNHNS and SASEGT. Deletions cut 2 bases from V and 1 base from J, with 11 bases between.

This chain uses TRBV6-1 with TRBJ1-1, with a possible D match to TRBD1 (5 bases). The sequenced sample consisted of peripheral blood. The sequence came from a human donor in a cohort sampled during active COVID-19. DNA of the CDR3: TGTGCCAGCAGTGAATCGGGACTTCCGAACACTGAAGCTTTCTTT. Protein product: CASSESGLPNTEAFF.